This section outlines one TCR beta chain sequence together with its context. Its antigen is currently unknown. Extraction and reverse transcription of RNA yielded cDNA as the sequencing template. Produced via immunoSEQ multiplex PCR; TCRdb's table is partial and in-frame only. Among about 110,000 clones listed, under 60% were seen once. Germline V gene lookup returns CDR1 MNHEY and CDR2 SMNVEV (reference sequence). Trimming cost V 2 bases and J 0 bases, with 13 bases left between them. This CDR3 comprises 16 residues. This sample was included in a study of CD8+ T cells in alopecia areata. Both peripheral blood and punch biopsies of lesional scalp skin were obtained from patients who had alopecia areata. Study findings and constraints: Affected scalp, especially in alopecia totalis/universalis, had a higher clonality than normal scalp did. Possibly as an HLA-related effect, TCR sharing across patients appeared less clear than in mice.

V usage is TRBV27 and J usage is TRBJ1-1; D not resolved. This TCR was recovered from a human donor with alopecia areata. Sequencing input: NKG2D-low CD8+ T cells sorted from blood. CDR3 region: CASSLIRGGLNTEAFF. CDR3 coding DNA: TGTGCCAGCAGTTTAATTCGGGGAGGGCTGAACACTGAAGCTTTCTTT.